The 20 T cell receptor beta chains listed next were all sequenced from one sample in a study of blood T cell repertoires in COVID-19. TCRdb's table, derived via immunoSEQ multiplex PCR, lists solely in-frame clones and lacks some. Altogether approximately 300,000 clones are present, approximately 92% being singletons, with the ten largest covering approximately 17%. The sequenced sample was PBMCs or T cells enriched from blood (not recorded which). The source is a woman under 40 who had recovered from COVID-19.

This rearrangement joins TRBV27 to TRBJ1-1; TRBD1 matches at 7 bases. V dropped 5 bases and J dropped 0; count of bases not matched to a gene: 12. This CDR3 has 17 amino acids. The V gene's germline CDR1 is MNHEY and CDR2 SMNVEV (reference sequence). The CDR3 nucleotides are TGTGCCAGCAGTCCGACACAGGGGCGGTGGATGAACACTGAAGCTTTCTTT. Protein: CASSPTQGRWMNTEAFF.

The chain recombines TRBV6-1 with TRBJ2-3, with D tentatively TRBD2 (6 bases). The CDR3 runs 16 residues. Germline V gene lookup returns CDR1 MNHNS and CDR2 SASEGT. The V end was cut by 4 bases, the J end by 0 bases, with 14 bases between. CDR3 coding DNA: TGTGCCAGCAGTGTCCCTGGGGGGATTAGCACAGATACGCAGTATTTT. Translating it yields CASSVPGGISTDTQYF.

The V call is TRBV7-2, the J call TRBJ2-3; a weak D match, TRBD1 (6 bases). Germline lookup yields CDR1 SGHTA and CDR2 FQGNSA. The V end was cut by 1 base, the J end by 5 bases, with 13 bases between. There are 15 residues in the CDR3. This CDR3 is CASSLGGTTKDTQYF. The CDR3 coding sequence is TGTGCCAGCAGCTTAGGGGGGACAACAAAAGATACGCAGTATTTT.

CDR3 sequence: CASKLAGGETQYF. The CDR3 DNA reads TGTGCCAGCAAGTTGGCGGGGGGGGAGACCCAGTACTTC. This chain joins TRBV11-1 and TRBJ2-5; 9 bases match TRBD2. V shed 7 bases, J shed 5 bases, and the junction held 5 bases outside the gene matches. The CDR3 spans 13 residues. CDR1 is SGHAT, CDR2 FQDESV, per germline (reference sequence). The full variable domain, rest sourced from reference TRBV11-1 and TRBJ2-5, is EAEVAQSPRYKITEKSQAVAFWCDPISGHATLYWYRQILGQGPELLVQFQDESVVDDSQLPKDRFSAERLKGVDSTLKIQPAELGDSAMYLCASKLAGGETQYFGPGTRLLVL.

The genes are TRBV21-1 and TRBJ2-7; the D call of TRBD2 is as the table states it, not checked on the DNA. TRBV21-1 counts as a pseudogene. The CDR3 totals 16 residues. Here the CDR3 reads CASSKGGRGRPYEQYF. CDR3 in DNA: TGTGCCAGCAGCAAAGGGGGGCGGGGGAGACCCTACGAGCAGTACTTC.

This clone was found once. The chain joins TRBV11-1 to TRBJ1-6; a weak D match, TRBD1 (6 bases). CDR3 length: 13 residues. CDR1 is SGHAT, CDR2 FQDESV, per germline (reference sequence). V was cut by 3 bases and J by 7 bases, with 7 bases left in between. As DNA, the CDR3 is TGTGCCAGCAGCTTTGGACAGAATTCACCCCTCCACTTT. This codes for CASSFGQNSPLHF.

The chain recombines TRBV18 with TRBJ2-1, with 8 bases that match TRBD2. Losses at the gene ends were 0 bases for V and 2 bases for J; bases not matched to a gene: 3. The germline V gene has CDR1 KGHSH and CDR2 LQKENI. The CDR3 runs 16 residues. CDR3 DNA: TGTGCCAGCTCACCACCGACGGGGGGGGCCTACAATGAGCAGTTCTTC. This gives the protein CASSPPTGGAYNEQFF.

The gene calls are TRBV3-1 (or the pseudogene TRBV3-2) and TRBJ1-1; 9 bases agree with TRBD1. The CDR3 spans 17 residues. CDR1 is LGHDT and CDR2 is YNNKEL in the germline V gene (reference sequence). V lost 4 bases, J lost 1 base, and 10 bases stayed unmatched. The CDR3 loop reads CASSPTGGQGKNTEAFF. CDR3 nucleotides: TGTGCCAGCAGCCCCACCGGGGGACAGGGAAAGAACACTGAAGCTTTCTTT.

This clone has at least ten counts. The chain uses TRBV19 and TRBJ1-1; the D gene is possibly TRBD1 (6 bases). The CDR3 is made up of 13 amino acids. Between the trimmed V and J ends, which lost 1 base and 11 bases, there was a span of 14 bases. The germline gives CDR1 LNHDA, CDR2 SQIVND (reference sequence). In nucleotides, the CDR3 is TGTGCCAGTAGTATAGGCCAGGGGCGCGGGGCTTTCTTT. Protein product: CASSIGQGRGAFF.

This sequence joins TRBV7-6 and TRBJ2-5; 15 bases fit TRBD2. CDR3 length equals 17 residues. Unmatched junction bases numbered 5, after V lost 1 base and J lost 5 bases. Germline V gene lookup returns CDR1 SGHVS and CDR2 FNYEAQ. CDR3 in amino acids: CASSLGGLAGGPETQYF. As DNA, the CDR3 is TGTGCCAGCAGCTTAGGTGGACTAGCGGGGGGGCCGGAGACCCAGTACTTC.

The chain employs TRBV24-1 and TRBJ2-7, with a possible D match to TRBD1 (6 bases). This CDR3 is 14 amino acids long. V was cut by 8 bases and J by 4 bases, with 17 bases left in between. Germline CDR1 reads KGHDR; CDR2 reads SFDVKD. CDR3 region: CATNTGLILYEQYF. The CDR3 nucleotides are TGTGCCACCAATACAGGGTTGATCTTGTACGAGCAGTACTTC.

V and J are TRBV5-1 and TRBJ1-2, with TRBD1 matching 7 bases. The V segment lost 2 bases and the J segment 8 bases; nucleotides outside the gene matches: 15. CDR3 length equals 16 residues. Germline CDR1 and CDR2: SGHRS and YFSETQ. CDR3 residues: CASSLGQTGPKFGYTF. The CDR3 bases are TGCGCCAGCAGCTTAGGCCAGACAGGGCCAAAGTTCGGCTACACCTTC.

The J gene is TRBJ2-5, the V gene TRBV10-3; no reliable D call. CDR3 size: 13 residues. The germline CDR1 and CDR2 sequences are ENHRY and SYGVKD. CDR3 sequence (DNA): TGTGCTACCATCAATCGGGTCGGTGAGACCCAGTACTTC. Amino acid sequence: CATINRVGETQYF.

V gene TRBV7-3 combines with J gene TRBJ2-7; D gene uncertain. Germline V gives CDR1 SGHTA, CDR2 FQGTGA. V was trimmed by 4 bases and J by 1 base, leaving 8 bases between them. The CDR3 loop spans 13 amino acids. CDR3 in DNA: TGTGCCAGCAGCTACCCGGGTTCCTACGAGCAGTACTTC. This sequence encodes CASSYPGSYEQYF.

This clone was picked up one time. The V call is TRBV19, the J call TRBJ2-5; D perhaps matches TRBD2 (6 bases). Germline V gives CDR1 LNHDA, CDR2 SQIVND (reference sequence). CDR3 length equals 14 residues. V was pared by 3 bases and J by 2 bases, with 10 bases between. The chain's CDR3 is CASSINRGQETQYF. In DNA, the CDR3 is TGTGCCAGTAGTATTAACCGGGGGCAAGAGACCCAGTACTTC.

This clone has only a few counts. The V and J genes are TRBV30 and TRBJ1-2; the D gene is possibly TRBD1 (5 bases). The CDR3 loop spans 13 amino acids. CDR1 is GTSNPN and CDR2 is SVGIG in the germline V gene (reference sequence). V was cut by 0 bases and J by 8 bases, with 13 bases left in between. This CDR3 is CAWSVWGSRGYTF. Written as DNA, the CDR3 is TGTGCCTGGAGTGTTTGGGGCTCTCGAGGCTACACCTTC.

V and J are TRBV5-1 and TRBJ2-5; 11 positions match TRBD2. Trimming removed 1 base from V and 4 bases from J; junction bases left unmatched: 3. The CDR3 covers 15 residues. The V gene's germline CDR1 is SGHRS and CDR2 YFSETQ. The CDR3 loop is CASSLKLAGGETQYF. In nucleotides, the CDR3 is TGCGCCAGCAGCTTGAAGCTAGCGGGAGGAGAGACCCAGTACTTC.

CDR3 DNA: TGTGCCAGCAGCTTGCCGCTAAACACTGAAGCTTTCTTT. Translation gives CASSLPLNTEAFF. The J gene is TRBJ1-1, the V gene TRBV5-4; D is undetermined. The CDR3 sequence is 13 residues long. Germline CDR1 reads SGHNT; CDR2 reads YYREEE (reference sequence). V was cut by 1 base and J by 2 bases, with 6 bases left in between.

This chain connects TRBV20-1 to TRBJ1-2; possible D gene TRBD1, 5 bases. Germline values: CDR1 DFQATT, CDR2 SNEGSKA (reference sequence). The CDR3 consists of 11 residues. Trimming pared 4 bases from V and 8 bases from J, leaving 11 bases between. In DNA form, the CDR3 reads TGCAGTGCTAAGAGAAGGGGAGGCTACACCTTC. It specifies CSAKRRGGYTF.

The rearrangement links TRBV5-1 to TRBJ1-4; D possibly corresponds to TRBD1 (5 bases). The CDR3 is made up of 16 amino acids. V lost 0 bases, J lost 0 bases, and 9 bases lay in between. CDR1 and CDR2 (germline): SGHRS, YFSETQ. The DNA of the CDR3 is TGCGCCAGCAGCTTGGGACAGATGGCAACTAATGAAAAACTGTTTTTT. Protein sequence: CASSLGQMATNEKLFF.